The T cell receptor beta chain under discussion was sequenced for a study of T cell changes during pregnancy in multiple sclerosis. There are 15 residues in the CDR3. The V and J ends lost 2 bases and 0 bases, in that order; junction bases with no gene match: 4. Germline CDR1 SGDLS, CDR2 YYNGEE. Libraries were prepared by immunoSEQ multiplex PCR; TCRdb keeps only in-frame clonotypes and omits some of them. The sample includes roughly 100,000 clones, roughly 93% seen only once; the top ten take 0.75% to 0.95%. Sequenced material: peripheral blood, taken after pregnancy. The chain links TRBV9 to TRBJ1-1, with 7 nucleotides matching TRBD1. This clonotype was sampled from a female donor with multiple sclerosis, enrolled in a pregnancy study. The CDR3, as DNA: TGTGCCAGCAGCGTCCTGACAGGGATGAACACTGAAGCTTTCTTT. Protein product: CASSVLTGMNTEAFF.